This TCR beta chain was obtained from a study of OX40 agonist ivuxolimab in advanced cancers. Overall study: Three individuals attained partial responses, comprising one hepatocellular carcinoma case and two cutaneous melanoma cases.

Assay: immunoSEQ multiplex PCR; the TCRdb copy retains only in-frame clones and omits some. Of 48,000 or so clones listed, around 90% are singletons. People who had autoimmune disease history or systemic immunosuppression were excluded. Germline V gives CDR1 SEHNR, CDR2 FQNEAQ (reference sequence). The CDR3 extends over 16 amino acids. With 1 base removed from V and 3 bases from J, the gap between germline ends came to 14 bases. This rearrangement joins TRBV7-9 to TRBJ2-3; D uncertain. The sequencing used CD4+ or CD8+ T cells sorted from blood, collected in a trial of the OX40 agonist ivuxolimab. The TCR was taken from an adult with an advanced solid tumor such as melanoma, head and neck, liver or kidney cancer. Here the CDR3 reads CASSLETLWKTDTQYF. DNA for the CDR3: TGTGCCAGCAGCTTAGAGACCCTCTGGAAAACAGATACGCAGTATTTT.